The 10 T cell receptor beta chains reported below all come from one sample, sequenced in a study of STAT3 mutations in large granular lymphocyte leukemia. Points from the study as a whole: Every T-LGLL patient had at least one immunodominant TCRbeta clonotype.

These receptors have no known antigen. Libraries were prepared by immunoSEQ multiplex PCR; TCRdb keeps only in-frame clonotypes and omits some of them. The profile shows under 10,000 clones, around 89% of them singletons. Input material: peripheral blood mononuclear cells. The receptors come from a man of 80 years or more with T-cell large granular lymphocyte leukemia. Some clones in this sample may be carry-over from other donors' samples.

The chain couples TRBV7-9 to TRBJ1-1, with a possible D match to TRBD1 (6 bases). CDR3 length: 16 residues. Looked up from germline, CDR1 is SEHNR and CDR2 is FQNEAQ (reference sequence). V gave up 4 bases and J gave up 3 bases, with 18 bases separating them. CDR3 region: CASSYPEGGLDTEAFF. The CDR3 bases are TGTGCCAGCAGCTACCCCGAGGGGGGTTTAGACACTGAAGCTTTCTTT. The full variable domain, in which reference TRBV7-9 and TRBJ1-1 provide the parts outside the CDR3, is DTGVSQNPRHKITKRGQNVTFRCDPISEHNRLYWYRQTLGQGPEFLTYFQNEAQLEKSRLLSDRFSAERPKGSFSTLEIQRTEQGDSAMYLCASSYPEGGLDTEAFFGQGTRLTVV.

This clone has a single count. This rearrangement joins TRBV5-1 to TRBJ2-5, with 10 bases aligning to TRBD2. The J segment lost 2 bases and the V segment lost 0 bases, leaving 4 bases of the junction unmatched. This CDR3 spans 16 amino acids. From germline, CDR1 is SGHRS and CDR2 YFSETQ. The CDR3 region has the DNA TGCGCCAGCAGCTTGGCCCAGACTAGCGGGCAAGAGACCCAGTACTTC. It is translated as CASSLAQTSGQETQYF.

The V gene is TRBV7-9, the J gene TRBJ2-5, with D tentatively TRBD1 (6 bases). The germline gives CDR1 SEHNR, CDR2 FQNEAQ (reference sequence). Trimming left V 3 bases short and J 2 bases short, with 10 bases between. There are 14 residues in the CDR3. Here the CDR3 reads CASSFWGLQETQYF. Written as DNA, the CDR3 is TGTGCCAGCAGCTTTTGGGGGCTACAAGAGACCCAGTACTTC.

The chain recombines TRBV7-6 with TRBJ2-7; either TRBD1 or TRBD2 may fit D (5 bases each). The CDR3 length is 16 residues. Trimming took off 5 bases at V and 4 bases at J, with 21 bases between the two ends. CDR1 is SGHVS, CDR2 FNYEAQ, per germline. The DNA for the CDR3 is TGTGCCAGCAGCCCCGGGACCTCGCCCCCTTTTTACGAGCAGTACTTC. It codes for CASSPGTSPPFYEQYF.

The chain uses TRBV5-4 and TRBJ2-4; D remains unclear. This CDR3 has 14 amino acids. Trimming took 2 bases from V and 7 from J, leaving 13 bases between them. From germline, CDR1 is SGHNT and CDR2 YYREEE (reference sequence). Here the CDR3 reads CASSFDLRSNIQYF. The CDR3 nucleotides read TGTGCCAGCAGCTTTGACCTGAGGAGCAACATTCAGTACTTC.

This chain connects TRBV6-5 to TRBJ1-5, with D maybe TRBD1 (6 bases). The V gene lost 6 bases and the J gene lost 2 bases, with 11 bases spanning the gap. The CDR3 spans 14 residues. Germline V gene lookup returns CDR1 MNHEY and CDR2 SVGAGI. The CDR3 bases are TGTGCCAGCAGCCCAAGACAGGGCAATCAGCCCCAGCATTTT. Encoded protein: CASSPRQGNQPQHF.

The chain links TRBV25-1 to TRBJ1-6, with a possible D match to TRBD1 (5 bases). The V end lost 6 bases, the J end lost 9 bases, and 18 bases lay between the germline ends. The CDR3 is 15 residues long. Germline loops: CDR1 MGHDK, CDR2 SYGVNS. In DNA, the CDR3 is TGTGCCAGCAGCCTCCCCGGGGGGGTGGGTTCACCCCTCCACTTT. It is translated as CASSLPGGVGSPLHF.

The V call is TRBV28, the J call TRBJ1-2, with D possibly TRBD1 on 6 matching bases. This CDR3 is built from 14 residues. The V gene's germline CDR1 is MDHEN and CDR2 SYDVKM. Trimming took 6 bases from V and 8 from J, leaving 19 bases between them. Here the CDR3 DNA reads TGTGCCAGCAGAATGCCACAGGGCGCCTTGGGCTACACCTTC. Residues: CASRMPQGALGYTF.

The CDR3 spells CASSRDSLPADTQYF. As DNA, the CDR3 is TGTGCCAGCAGCAGGGACAGCCTACCCGCGGATACGCAGTATTTT. The chain carries TRBV21-1 and TRBJ2-3; the table's D gene call, TRBD1, was not cross checked with the DNA. TRBV21-1 is a pseudogene segment. The CDR3 sequence is 15 residues long.

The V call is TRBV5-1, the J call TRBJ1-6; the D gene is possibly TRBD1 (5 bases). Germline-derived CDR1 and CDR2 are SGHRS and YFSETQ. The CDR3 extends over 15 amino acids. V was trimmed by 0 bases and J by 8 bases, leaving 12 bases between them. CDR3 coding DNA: TGCGCCAGCAGCTTGGTTCAGGGCCTAGATTCACCCCTCCACTTT. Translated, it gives CASSLVQGLDSPLHF. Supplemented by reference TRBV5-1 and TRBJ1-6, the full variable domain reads KAGVTQTPRYLIKTRGQQVTLSCSPISGHRSVSWYQQTPGQGLQFLFEYFSETQRNKGNFPGRFSGRQFSNSRSEMNVSTLELGDSALYLCASSLVQGLDSPLHFGNGTRLTVT.